This entry features one T cell receptor beta chain sequence. Its antigen remains unknown. Other DNA sequences in the same sample also yield this CDR3. The data originate from a study of T cells after posttransplantation cyclophosphamide. General observations from the study: Tissue-infiltrating T cells from skin or gut overlapped little with blood T cells.

Assay used: immunoSEQ multiplex PCR; TCRdb lists only in-frame clones, some missing. The sample comprises about 22,000 clones, 95% to 98% of which are singletons, and about 0.12% rests with the top ten. The naive gate required viable CD3+CD4+ or CD3+CD8+ cells with CCR7+CD45RA+CD45RO-CD95-CD27+CD28+ phenotype. The specimen sequenced was naive CD4+ T cells sorted from PBMCs. The receptor's source is a man between 45 and 60 years old in good health, CMV-negative, and a related stem cell transplant donor.

The CDR3 sequence: CASSPGWGDGYTF. The DNA for the CDR3 is TGTGCCAGCAGCCCCGGTTGGGGGGATGGCTACACCTTC. The chain employs TRBV9 and TRBJ1-2; a possible D gene is TRBD1 (5 bases). The CDR3 is 13 amino acids. V was trimmed by 4 bases and J by 6 bases, leaving 13 bases between them. Germline V gene lookup returns CDR1 SGDLS and CDR2 YYNGEE. Based on the CDR3 plus reference TRBV9 and TRBJ1-2, the full variable domain is DSGVTQTPKHLITATGQRVTLRCSPRSGDLSVYWYQQSLDQGLQFLIQYYNGEERAKGNILERFSAQQFPDLHSELNLSSLELGDSALYFCASSPGWGDGYTFGSGTRLTVV.